This T cell receptor beta chain was sequenced for a study of shared clonotypes between healthy human individuals. TCRdb's table, derived via immunoSEQ multiplex PCR, lists solely in-frame clones and lacks some. The repertoire has about 2.3 million clones, roughly 92% of them found once; the top ten carry roughly 0.34%. From germline, CDR1 is MDHEN and CDR2 SYDVKM. V was cut by 5 bases and J by 4 bases, with 11 bases left in between. This CDR3 has 13 residues. The sequenced material came from naive CD4+ T cells from PBMCs. As for subset: CD45RA+ positively selected. J is TRBJ1-2 and V is TRBV28; weak D call: TRBD1 (6 bases). This TCR was recovered from a young man in good health. Some clones in this sample may be carry-over from other donors' samples. The CDR3 nucleotides are TGTGCCAGCAGTGTCGACAGGAGCTATGGCTACACCTTC. Translation: CASSVDRSYGYTF.